This TCR beta chain was identified in a study of shared clonotypes between healthy human individuals. Sequencing was at deep level. TCRdb's table, derived via immunoSEQ multiplex PCR, lists solely in-frame clones and lacks some. In the table there are just over 2,000,000 clones, roughly 94% of which are singletons. This clone appeared a single time. This CDR3 contains 16 residues. Between the trimmed V and J ends, which lost 2 bases and 4 bases, there was a span of 18 bases. Germline CDR1 and CDR2: SNHLY and FYNNEI. This chain joins TRBV2 and TRBJ2-7; the D gene is possibly TRBD2 (5 bases). The clonotype comes from a man between 18 and 35 years old in good health. Sequences were obtained from naive CD4+ T cells sorted from blood. Subset: CD45RA+ positively selected. CDR3 in amino acids: CASSESLGGPIYEQYF. In nucleotides, the CDR3 is TGTGCCAGCAGTGAAAGTTTGGGCGGGCCAATATACGAGCAGTACTTC.